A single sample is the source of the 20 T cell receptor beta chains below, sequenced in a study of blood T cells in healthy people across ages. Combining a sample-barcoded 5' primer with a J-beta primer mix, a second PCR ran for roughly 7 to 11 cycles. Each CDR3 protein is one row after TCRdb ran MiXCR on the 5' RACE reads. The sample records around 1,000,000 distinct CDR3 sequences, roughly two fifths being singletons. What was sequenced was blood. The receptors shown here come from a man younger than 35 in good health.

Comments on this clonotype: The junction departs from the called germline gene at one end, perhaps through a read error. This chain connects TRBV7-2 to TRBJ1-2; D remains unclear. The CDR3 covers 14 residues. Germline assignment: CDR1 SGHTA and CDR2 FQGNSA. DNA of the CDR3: TGTGTCAGCAGCTTATCCCAGGCAAGCTATGGCTACACCTTC. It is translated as CVSSLSQASYGYTF.

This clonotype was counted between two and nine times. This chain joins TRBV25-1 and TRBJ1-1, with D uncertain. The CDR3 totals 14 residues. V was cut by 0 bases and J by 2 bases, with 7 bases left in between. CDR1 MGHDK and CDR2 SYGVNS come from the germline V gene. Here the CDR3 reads CASSEYGRNTEAFF. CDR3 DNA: TGTGCCAGCAGTGAATATGGGCGTAACACTGAAGCTTTCTTT.

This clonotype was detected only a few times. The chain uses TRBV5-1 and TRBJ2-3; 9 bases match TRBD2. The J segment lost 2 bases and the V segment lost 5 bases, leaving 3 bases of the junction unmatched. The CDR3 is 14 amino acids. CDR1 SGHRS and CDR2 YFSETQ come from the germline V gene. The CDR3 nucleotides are TGCGCCAGCAGAATAGCGGGGGACACAGATACGCAGTATTTT. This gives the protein CASRIAGDTDTQYF.

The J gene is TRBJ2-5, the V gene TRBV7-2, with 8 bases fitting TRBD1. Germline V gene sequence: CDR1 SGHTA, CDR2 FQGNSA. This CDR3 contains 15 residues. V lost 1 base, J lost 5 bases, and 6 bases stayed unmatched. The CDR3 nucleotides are TGTGCCAGCAGCTTAGGGGAGACAGGGGTTGAGACCCAGTACTTC. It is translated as CASSLGETGVETQYF. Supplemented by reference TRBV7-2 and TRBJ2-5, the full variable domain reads GAGVSQSPSNKVTEKGKDVELRCDPISGHTALYWYRQSLGQGLEFLIYFQGNSAPDKSGLPSDRFSAERTGGSVSTLTIQRTQQEDSAVYLCASSLGETGVETQYFGPGTRLLVL.

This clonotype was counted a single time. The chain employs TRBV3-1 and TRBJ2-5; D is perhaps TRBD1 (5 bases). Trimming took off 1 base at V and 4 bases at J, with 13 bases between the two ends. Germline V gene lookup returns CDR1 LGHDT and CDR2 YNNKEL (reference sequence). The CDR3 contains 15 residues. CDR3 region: CASSQVLTQGETQYF. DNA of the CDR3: TGTGCCAGCAGCCAAGTTCTCACCCAGGGAGAGACCCAGTACTTC.

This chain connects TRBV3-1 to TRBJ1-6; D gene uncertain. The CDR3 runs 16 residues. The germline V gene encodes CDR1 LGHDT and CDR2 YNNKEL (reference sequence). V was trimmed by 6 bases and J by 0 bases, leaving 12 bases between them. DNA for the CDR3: TGTGCCAGCAGGACGGATCTTAGCTCCTATAATTCACCCCTCCACTTT. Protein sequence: CASRTDLSSYNSPLHF.

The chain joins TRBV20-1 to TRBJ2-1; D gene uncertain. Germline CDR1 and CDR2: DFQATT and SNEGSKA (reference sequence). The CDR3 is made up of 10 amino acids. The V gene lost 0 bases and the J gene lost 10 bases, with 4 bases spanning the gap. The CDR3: CSAREQEQFF. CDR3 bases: TGCAGTGCTAGAGAACAGGAGCAGTTCTTC.

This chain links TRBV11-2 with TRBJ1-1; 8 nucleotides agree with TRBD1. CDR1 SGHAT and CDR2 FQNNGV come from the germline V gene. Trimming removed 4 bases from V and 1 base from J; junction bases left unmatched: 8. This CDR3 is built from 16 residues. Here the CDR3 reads CASSSAGGEGNTEAFF. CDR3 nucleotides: TGTGCCAGCAGCTCGGCAGGGGGCGAAGGGAACACTGAAGCTTTCTTT.

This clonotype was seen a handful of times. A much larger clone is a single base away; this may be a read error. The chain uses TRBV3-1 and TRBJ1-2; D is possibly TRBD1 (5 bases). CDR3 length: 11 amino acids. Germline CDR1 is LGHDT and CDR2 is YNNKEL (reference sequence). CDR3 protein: CASSRGDGHTF. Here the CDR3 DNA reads TGTGCCAGCAGCCGGGGGGATGGCCACACCTTC.

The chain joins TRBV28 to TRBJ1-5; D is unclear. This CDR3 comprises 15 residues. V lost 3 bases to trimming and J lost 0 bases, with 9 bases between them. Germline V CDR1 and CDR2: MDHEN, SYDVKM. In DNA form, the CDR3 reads TGTGCCAGCAGTTTCCGCCGATATAGCAATCAGCCCCAGCATTTT. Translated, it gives CASSFRRYSNQPQHF.

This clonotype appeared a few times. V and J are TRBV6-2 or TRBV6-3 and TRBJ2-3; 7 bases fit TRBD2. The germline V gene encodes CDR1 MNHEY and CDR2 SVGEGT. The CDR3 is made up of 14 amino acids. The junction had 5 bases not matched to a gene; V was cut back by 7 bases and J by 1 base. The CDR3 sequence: CASKSGDRTDTQYF. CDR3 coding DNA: TGTGCCAGCAAAAGCGGGGACCGCACAGATACGCAGTATTTT.

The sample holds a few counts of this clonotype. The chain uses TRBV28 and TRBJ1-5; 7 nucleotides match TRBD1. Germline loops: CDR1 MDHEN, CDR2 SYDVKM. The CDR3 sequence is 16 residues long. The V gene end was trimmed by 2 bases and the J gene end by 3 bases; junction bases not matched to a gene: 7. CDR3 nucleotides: TGTGCCAGCAGTTTAGGGGACAGCACGTACAATCAGCCCCAGCATTTT. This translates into CASSLGDSTYNQPQHF.

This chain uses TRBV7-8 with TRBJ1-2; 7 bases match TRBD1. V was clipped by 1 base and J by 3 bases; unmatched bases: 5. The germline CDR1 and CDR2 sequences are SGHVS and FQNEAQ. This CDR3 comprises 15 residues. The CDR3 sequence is CASSLGDRVHYGYTF. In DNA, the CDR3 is TGTGCCAGCAGCTTAGGAGACAGGGTGCACTATGGCTACACCTTC.

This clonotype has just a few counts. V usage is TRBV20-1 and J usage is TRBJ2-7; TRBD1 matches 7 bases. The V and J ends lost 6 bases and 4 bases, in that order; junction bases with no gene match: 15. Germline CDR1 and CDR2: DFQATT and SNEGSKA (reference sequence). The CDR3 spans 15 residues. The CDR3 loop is CSAESPDRNLYEQYF. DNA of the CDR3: TGCAGTGCAGAGAGCCCGGACAGGAATCTTTACGAGCAGTACTTC.

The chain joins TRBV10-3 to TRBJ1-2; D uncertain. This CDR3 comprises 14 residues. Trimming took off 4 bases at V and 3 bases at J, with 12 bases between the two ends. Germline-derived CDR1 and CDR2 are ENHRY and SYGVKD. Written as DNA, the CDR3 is TGTGCCATCAGTGCGGAGGGTGCGGACTATGGCTACACCTTC. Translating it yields CAISAEGADYGYTF.

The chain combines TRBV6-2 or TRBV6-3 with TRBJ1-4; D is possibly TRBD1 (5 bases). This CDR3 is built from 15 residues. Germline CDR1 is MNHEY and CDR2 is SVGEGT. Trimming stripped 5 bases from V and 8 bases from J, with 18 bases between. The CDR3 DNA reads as TGTGCCAGCAGTGCCCGGTCCGGACGGGGGGAAAAACTGTTTTTT. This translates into CASSARSGRGEKLFF.

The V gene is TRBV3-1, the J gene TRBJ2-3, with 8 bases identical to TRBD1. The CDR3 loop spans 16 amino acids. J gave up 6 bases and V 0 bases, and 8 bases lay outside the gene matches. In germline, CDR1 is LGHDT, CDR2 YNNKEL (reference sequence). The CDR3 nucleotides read TGTGCCAGCAGCCAAGATTTGGCAGGGGGCCGGGATACGCAGTATTTT. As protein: CASSQDLAGGRDTQYF.

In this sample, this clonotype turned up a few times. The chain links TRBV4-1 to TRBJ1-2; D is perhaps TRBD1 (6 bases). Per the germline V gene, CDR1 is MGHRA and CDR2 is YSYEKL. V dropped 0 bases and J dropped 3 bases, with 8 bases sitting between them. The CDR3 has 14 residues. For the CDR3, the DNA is TGCGCCAGCAGCCAAGATAACAGGGACTATGGCTACACCTTC. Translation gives CASSQDNRDYGYTF.

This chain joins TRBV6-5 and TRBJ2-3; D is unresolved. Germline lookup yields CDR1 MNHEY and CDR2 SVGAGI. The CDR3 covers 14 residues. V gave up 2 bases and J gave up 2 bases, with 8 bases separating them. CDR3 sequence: CASSYPRHTDTQYF. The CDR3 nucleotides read TGTGCCAGCAGTTACCCCCGACACACAGATACGCAGTATTTT.

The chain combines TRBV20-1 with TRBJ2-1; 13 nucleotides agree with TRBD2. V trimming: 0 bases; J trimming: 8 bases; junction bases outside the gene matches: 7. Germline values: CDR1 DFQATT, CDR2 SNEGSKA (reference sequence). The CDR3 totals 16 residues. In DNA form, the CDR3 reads TGCAGTGCTAGAGATCTACTAGCGGGGGGGCCTGATGAGCAGTTCTTC. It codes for CSARDLLAGGPDEQFF.